Given below is one T cell receptor (beta chain) in context. Its target is not known. The V and J ends lost 5 bases and 2 bases respectively, with 9 bases between them. The CDR3 sequence is 13 residues long. CDR1 and CDR2 from the germline V gene are LGHNA and YNFKEQ. PCR used 60 Vbeta primers and 13 Jbeta primers. Produced via immunoSEQ multiplex PCR; TCRdb's table is partial and in-frame only. The data contain under 200,000 clones, approximately 79% of them singletons. The data derive from a study of cytomegalovirus exposure and HLA in healthy donors. General study points: A missense DCLRE1C variant was associated with V- and J-gene trimming of TCR beta chains in a later analysis, and an independent cohort replicated the association.

The clonotype was recovered from a human donor in good health. Sequencing was performed on PBMCs. The V and J genes are TRBV4-2 and TRBJ1-2; D ambiguous. The CDR3 here is CASSALGNYGYTF. The DNA for the CDR3 is TGTGCCAGCAGCGCACTGGGCAACTATGGCTACACCTTC.